The TCR beta chain under discussion was sequenced for a study of control samples from healthy donors and cancer patients. Method: immunoSEQ multiplex PCR; TCRdb's copy keeps in-frame clones and lacks some. This sample yields over 100,000 clones, of which 70% to 90% are seen a single time; 3.2% belongs to the top ten. The CDR3 runs to 14 residues. Germline CDR1 LNHDA, CDR2 SQIVND (reference sequence). V lost 5 bases and J 6 bases, leaving 15 bases between the germline ends. The sequenced material came from blood. V gene TRBV19 combines with J gene TRBJ2-3; no definite D call. This sequence originates from a man in his forties or fifties in good health. In DNA, the CDR3 is TGTGCCAGTAGTCCACGTCCTCCGCGGGATACGCAGTATTTT. The encoded protein is CASSPRPPRDTQYF.